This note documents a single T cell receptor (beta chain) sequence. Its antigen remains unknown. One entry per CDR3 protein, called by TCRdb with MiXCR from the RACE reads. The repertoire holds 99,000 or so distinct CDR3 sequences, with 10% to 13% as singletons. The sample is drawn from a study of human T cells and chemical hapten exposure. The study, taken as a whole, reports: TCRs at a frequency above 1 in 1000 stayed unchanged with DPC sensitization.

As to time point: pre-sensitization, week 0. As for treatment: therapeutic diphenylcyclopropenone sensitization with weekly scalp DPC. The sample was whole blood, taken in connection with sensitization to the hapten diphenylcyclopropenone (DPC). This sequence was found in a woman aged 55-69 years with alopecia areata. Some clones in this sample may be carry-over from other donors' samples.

Here the CDR3 reads CASSLLAAHSYEQYF. Here the CDR3 DNA reads TGTGCCAGCAGCTTGCTAGCGGCCCACTCCTACGAGCAGTACTTC. The chain is built from TRBV7-2 and TRBJ2-7, with 7 bases fitting TRBD2. The CDR3 spans 15 residues. The V gene end was trimmed by 3 bases and the J gene end by 0 bases; junction bases not matched to a gene: 5. The germline V gene has CDR1 SGHTA and CDR2 FQGNSA.